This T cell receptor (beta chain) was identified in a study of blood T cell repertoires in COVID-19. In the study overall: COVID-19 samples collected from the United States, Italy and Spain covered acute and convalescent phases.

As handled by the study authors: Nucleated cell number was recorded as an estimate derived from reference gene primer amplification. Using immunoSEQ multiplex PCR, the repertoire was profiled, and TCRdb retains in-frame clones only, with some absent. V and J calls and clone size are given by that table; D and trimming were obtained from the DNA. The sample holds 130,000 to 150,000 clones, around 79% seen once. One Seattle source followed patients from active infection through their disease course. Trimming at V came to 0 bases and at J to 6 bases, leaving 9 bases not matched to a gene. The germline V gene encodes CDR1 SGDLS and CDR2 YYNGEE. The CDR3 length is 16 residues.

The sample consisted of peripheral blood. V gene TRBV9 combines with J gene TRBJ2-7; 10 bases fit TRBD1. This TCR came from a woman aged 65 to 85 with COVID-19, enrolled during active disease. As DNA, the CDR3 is TGTGCCAGCAGCGTAGGTGGTGGGACAGGGGCTGGCGAGCAGTACTTC. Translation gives CASSVGGGTGAGEQYF. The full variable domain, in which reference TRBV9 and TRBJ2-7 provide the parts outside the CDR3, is DSGVTQTPKHLITATGQRVTLRCSPRSGDLSVYWYQQSLDQGLQFLIQYYNGEERAKGNILERFSAQQFPDLHSELNLSSLELGDSALYFCASSVGGGTGAGEQYFGPGTRLTVT.